This T cell receptor (beta chain) came from a study of CD8+ T cells in alopecia areata. Reverse transcribed after extraction, RNA yielded cDNA as the sequencing template. Using immunoSEQ multiplex PCR, the repertoire was profiled, and TCRdb retains in-frame clones only, with some absent. The table has about 20,000 clones, roughly 60% seen once; the top ten hold 4.5%. This clone has a handful of counts. The CDR3 length is 13 residues. Germline lookup yields CDR1 KGHSH and CDR2 LQKENI. V shed 6 bases and J shed 0 bases, with 8 bases lying between them. CD25+CD127- cells were obtained by sorting CD4+ cells, for about 5 patients. Peripheral blood and lesional scalp punch biopsies were taken from alopecia areata patients.

Sequencing was performed on CD4+ Tregs sorted from blood. This TCR was sampled from a human donor with alopecia areata. The rearrangement links TRBV18 to TRBJ1-2; no clear D gene. DNA of the CDR3: TGTGCCAGCTCCCCGGGAGCTAACTATGGCTACACCTTC. This gives the protein CASSPGANYGYTF.